Shown below are 32 T cell receptor beta chains from a single sample sequenced in a study of T cells in Graves' hyperthyroidism and ophthalmopathy. Researchers took RNA transcripts and amplified the TCR beta CDR3 regions from them. HTBI primers drove first-round RT-PCR of the TCR CDR3. A single record per CDR3 protein comes from TCRdb applying MiXCR to the multiplex PCR reads. The sample has about 480,000 distinct CDR3 sequences; 20% to 25% are singletons. Material: blood. The source is a woman in her 70s with Graves' ophthalmopathy.

The chain is built from TRBV30 and TRBJ2-7; 7 bases are a match to TRBD1. CDR1 and CDR2 (germline): GTSNPN, SVGIG (reference sequence). The CDR3 consists of 12 residues. Losses at the gene ends were 5 bases for V and 1 base for J; bases not matched to a gene: 2. The CDR3, as DNA: TGTGCCTGGGGGACAGCTTCCTACGAGCAGTACTTC. Its protein product is CAWGTASYEQYF.

This clonotype appeared once. CDR3 region: CASSLTGQGGGYTF. CDR3 sequence (DNA): TGCGCCAGCAGCTTGACTGGACAGGGAGGTGGCTACACCTTC. This chain links TRBV5-1 with TRBJ1-2; TRBD1 matches 8 bases. Germline trimming cut 1 base from V and 7 bases from J; bases unmatched to any gene: 6. The CDR3 is 14 amino acids. Germline V gene data show CDR1 as SGHRS and CDR2 as YFSETQ.

CDR3 DNA sequence: TGTGCCTGGATCCCTCTCGGGGGGATAGCCTCCTACAATGAGCAGTTCTTC. Translated, it gives CAWIPLGGIASYNEQFF. The chain carries TRBV30 and TRBJ2-1; 7 nucleotides agree with TRBD2. V was clipped by 4 bases and J by 0 bases; unmatched bases: 12. Per the germline V gene, CDR1 is GTSNPN and CDR2 is SVGIG (reference sequence). The CDR3 runs to 17 residues.

This clonotype was detected ten times or more. The rearrangement joins TRBV7-9 to TRBJ2-3; no firm D call. Trimming stripped 2 bases from V and 4 bases from J, with 4 bases between. The CDR3 is 12 residues long. CDR1 is SEHNR, CDR2 FQNEAQ, per germline (reference sequence). CDR3 protein: CASSLQADTQYF. The CDR3 DNA follows: TGTGCCAGCAGCTTACAGGCAGATACGCAGTATTTT. The complete variable domain, with remaining parts taken from reference TRBV7-9 and TRBJ2-3, reads DTGVSQNPRHKITKRGQNVTFRCDPISEHNRLYWYRQTLGQGPEFLTYFQNEAQLEKSRLLSDRFSAERPKGSFSTLEIQRTEQGDSAMYLCASSLQADTQYFGPGTRLTVL.

In its sample, this clonotype was seen many times. The DNA of the CDR3 is TGTGCCAGCAGTGAATCGCCCTACGGATCAGATACGCAGTATTTT. Amino acid sequence: CASSESPYGSDTQYF. The chain links TRBV25-1 to TRBJ2-3; no definite D call. Between the trimmed V and J ends, which lost 1 base and 4 bases, there was a span of 12 bases. From germline, CDR1 is MGHDK and CDR2 SYGVNS. There are 15 residues in the CDR3.

This clonotype has at least ten counts. The chain combines TRBV28 with TRBJ1-5; D is ambiguous. This CDR3 spans 12 amino acids. The germline V gene has CDR1 MDHEN and CDR2 SYDVKM. V was clipped by 6 bases and J by 3 bases, with 6 bases between them. The CDR3 region is CASRRNNQPQHF. The CDR3, as DNA: TGTGCCAGCAGACGAAACAATCAGCCCCAGCATTTT.

As to this clonotype: One junction end disagrees with the germline gene, perhaps due to a read error. CDR3 coding DNA: TGTGCCAGCAGTTTAGGACTCGGGAGTGACGAGCGGTACTTC. It specifies CASSLGLGSDERYF. The chain uses TRBV12-3 or TRBV12-4 and TRBJ2-7; D might be TRBD2 (6 bases). This CDR3 region has 14 residues.

This clonotype was seen only a few times. The rearrangement joins TRBV6-1 to TRBJ1-1; 7 positions agree with TRBD1. Germline trimming cut 7 bases from V and 3 bases from J; bases unmatched to any gene: 5. Germline V CDR1 and CDR2: MNHNS, SASEGT. The CDR3 totals 13 residues. This CDR3 is CASTKGQYTEAFF. DNA for the CDR3: TGTGCCAGCACCAAGGGACAGTACACTGAAGCTTTCTTT.

The chain links TRBV9 to TRBJ1-6; D is undetermined. The CDR3 is 15 residues long. The germline V gene has CDR1 SGDLS and CDR2 YYNGEE. V was pared by 0 bases and J by 5 bases, with 9 bases between. CDR3 coding DNA: TGTGCCAGCAGCGTAGCGGGAAATCATAATTCACCCCTCCACTTT. As protein: CASSVAGNHNSPLHF.

This clonotype was seen ten or more times. V usage is TRBV7-2 and J usage is TRBJ2-3; D is unresolved. The CDR3 length is 15 residues. Trimming removed 1 base at V and 0 bases at J, with 8 bases between. CDR1 is SGHTA, CDR2 FQGNSA, per germline. The DNA of the CDR3 is TGTGCCAGCAGCTTAGTGCCCCTTAGCACAGATACGCAGTATTTT. This gives the protein CASSLVPLSTDTQYF.

A single count supports this clonotype. The chain has TRBV5-1 and TRBJ1-6, with D possibly matching TRBD1 (5 bases). V was cut by 1 base and J by 6 bases, with 17 bases left in between. The CDR3 totals 17 residues. Germline V lookup: CDR1 SGHRS, CDR2 YFSETQ. The CDR3, as DNA: TGCGCCAGCAGCTTGCAGCCTCCAGGGTCCAGTAATTCACCCCTCCACTTT. Protein product: CASSLQPPGSSNSPLHF.

This clonotype was observed many times. The rearrangement links TRBV6-2 or TRBV6-3 to TRBJ2-7; no firm D call. The length of the CDR3 is 15 residues. V was shortened by 8 bases and J by 0 bases, with 17 bases between the two germline ends. The germline CDR1 and CDR2 sequences are MNHEY and SVGEGT. CDR3 in DNA: TGTGCCAGCGCCTGGCCGGCAGCAAGCTCCTACGAGCAGTACTTC. Translated: CASAWPAASSYEQYF.

A note on this clonotype: A much larger clonotype is one base distant, so this may be a read error. The chain uses TRBV7-2 and TRBJ1-1; D unresolved. This CDR3 has 15 amino acids. Germline V gives CDR1 SGHTA, CDR2 FQGNSA. CDR3 in DNA: TGTGCCAGCAGCTTGGTGCCGATCCAAAACATTGAAGCTTTCTTT. As protein: CASSLVPIQNIEAFF.

This clonotype was picked up many times. The rearrangement links TRBV19 to TRBJ2-7, with no clear D. Trimming shortened V by 5 bases and J by 2 bases, and 13 bases separated the two germline ends. Germline V gives CDR1 LNHDA, CDR2 SQIVND (reference sequence). The CDR3 covers 14 residues. In DNA, the CDR3 is TGTGCCAGTAGTTTTCGTCAGGACGCCTACGAGCAGTACTTC. Amino acids: CASSFRQDAYEQYF.

The chain recombines TRBV18 with TRBJ1-1; TRBD1 is a possible D gene (6 bases). This CDR3 is 15 amino acids long. The V and J ends lost 4 bases and 4 bases respectively, with 16 bases between them. Germline lookup yields CDR1 KGHSH and CDR2 LQKENI. Here the CDR3 DNA reads TGTGCCAGCTCACTACCCCCACAGGGCAGCACTGAAGCTTTCTTT. Protein product: CASSLPPQGSTEAFF.

This clonotype was found a few times. The V call is TRBV6-9, the J call TRBJ2-7, with 8 bases matching TRBD2. Germline V gene sequence: CDR1 MNHGY, CDR2 SVAAGI. Germline trimming cut 4 bases from V and 6 bases from J; bases unmatched to any gene: 11. CDR3 length: 15 amino acids. In nucleotides, the CDR3 is TGTGCCAGCAGTTTCATTCGGAGCGGGAGCCTCGAGCAGTACTTC. It specifies CASSFIRSGSLEQYF.

This clonotype has a count of ten or more. The rearrangement uses TRBV2 and TRBJ2-7; 10 bases align to TRBD2. Per the germline V gene, CDR1 is SNHLY and CDR2 is FYNNEI. The CDR3 covers 13 residues. Germline trimming cut 11 bases from V and 9 bases from J; bases unmatched to any gene: 13. The CDR3 region is CAPGGLAGEGQYF. The CDR3 DNA is TGTGCCCCTGGTGGCCTAGCGGGAGAGGGGCAGTACTTC.

This sequence joins TRBV19 and TRBJ1-1; 9 bases are a match to TRBD1. The V gene end was trimmed by 6 bases and the J gene end by 6 bases; junction bases not matched to a gene: 8. Germline CDR1 LNHDA, CDR2 SQIVND (reference sequence). The CDR3 is 14 amino acids. Here the CDR3 reads CASRSNRGLAEAFF. The CDR3, as DNA: TGTGCCAGTAGGTCGAACAGGGGGCTTGCTGAAGCTTTCTTT.

This clonotype has a count of ten or more. The chain employs TRBV28 and TRBJ2-1; a weak D match, TRBD2 (5 bases). The CDR3 has 14 residues. Trimming removed 4 bases at V and 4 bases at J, with 11 bases between. Germline CDR1 MDHEN, CDR2 SYDVKM. The CDR3 loop reads CASSSEGKYNEQFF. As DNA, the CDR3 is TGTGCCAGCAGTTCCGAGGGAAAATACAATGAGCAGTTCTTC.

The chain employs TRBV5-1 and TRBJ2-7; tentative D call: TRBD1 (6 bases). The CDR3 is 15 amino acids. V lost 0 bases and J lost 1, with 11 bases in between. In germline, CDR1 is SGHRS, CDR2 YFSETQ. CDR3 sequence: CASSLAGQSSYEQYF. Here the CDR3 DNA reads TGCGCCAGCAGCTTGGCTGGACAGAGTTCCTACGAGCAGTACTTC. The variable domain in full, with the rest retrieved from reference TRBV5-1 and TRBJ2-7, is KAGVTQTPRYLIKTRGQQVTLSCSPISGHRSVSWYQQTPGQGLQFLFEYFSETQRNKGNFPGRFSGRQFSNSRSEMNVSTLELGDSALYLCASSLAGQSSYEQYFGPGTRLTVT.

The genes are TRBV3-1 and TRBJ2-2; TRBD2 matches 7 bases. The J segment lost 4 bases and the V segment lost 4 bases, leaving 6 bases of the junction unmatched. The CDR3 is 15 amino acids. Germline-derived CDR1 and CDR2 are LGHDT and YNNKEL (reference sequence). CDR3 in amino acids: CASSPHPSGTGELFF. The CDR3 nucleotides are TGTGCCAGCAGCCCCCACCCTAGCGGCACCGGGGAGCTGTTTTTT. The entire variable domain, with the rest obtained from reference TRBV3-1 and TRBJ2-2, is as follows: DTAVSQTPKYLVTQMGNDKSIKCEQNLGHDTMYWYKQDSKKFLKIMFSYNNKELIINETVPNRFSPKSPDKAHLNLHINSLELGDSAVYFCASSPHPSGTGELFFGEGSRLTVL.

This chain links TRBV18 with TRBJ2-1; D is unresolved. The CDR3 sequence is 16 residues long. The germline V gene encodes CDR1 KGHSH and CDR2 LQKENI. V was shortened by 1 base and J by 0 bases, with 10 bases between the two germline ends. CDR3 region: CASSPQLPSSYNEQFF. The CDR3 DNA is TGTGCCAGCTCACCACAGTTGCCTTCCTCCTACAATGAGCAGTTCTTC.

The DNA for the CDR3 is TGCAGTCTCTCACAGGGGGCCAAAAACATTCAGTACTTC. This encodes CSLSQGAKNIQYF. J is TRBJ2-4 and V is TRBV20-1, with TRBD1 identical over 7 bases. With 8 bases clipped from V and 1 base from J, the junction kept 5 bases outside the gene matches. Germline V gene sequence: CDR1 DFQATT, CDR2 SNEGSKA (reference sequence). This CDR3 spans 13 amino acids.

This clonotype was observed a handful of times. The chain couples TRBV7-9 to TRBJ1-2, with 11 bases identical to TRBD1. The CDR3 covers 16 residues. Germline CDR1 and CDR2: SEHNR and FQNEAQ (reference sequence). V gave up 0 bases and J gave up 4 bases; unmatched junction bases: 4. The CDR3 DNA sequence: TGTGCCAGCAGCTTAGCGACGGGACAGGGGGGCTATGGCTACACCTTC. Amino acid sequence: CASSLATGQGGYGYTF. Full variable domain (remainder filled in from reference TRBV7-9 and TRBJ1-2): DTGVSQNPRHKITKRGQNVTFRCDPISEHNRLYWYRQTLGQGPEFLTYFQNEAQLEKSRLLSDRFSAERPKGSFSTLEIQRTEQGDSAMYLCASSLATGQGGYGYTFGSGTRLTVV.

Written as DNA, the CDR3 is TGTGCCAGCAGTTTTAATGAGCGGACCCTCCACTTT. Amino acid sequence: CASSFNERTLHF. The genes are TRBV27 and TRBJ1-6; D uncertain. V lost 3 bases to trimming and J lost 14 bases, with 11 bases between them. The CDR3 is 12 residues long. Germline V gene sequence: CDR1 MNHEY, CDR2 SMNVEV (reference sequence).

This clonotype has ten or more counts. CDR3 coding DNA: TGTGCCAGCAGTTACTCGCGAGGGATTCCCTATGGCTACACCTTC. It yields the protein CASSYSRGIPYGYTF. This chain uses TRBV6-5 with TRBJ1-2; no clear D gene. The length of the CDR3 is 15 residues. Germline V gene lookup returns CDR1 MNHEY and CDR2 SVGAGI. V gave up 0 bases and J gave up 4 bases, with 12 bases separating them.

J is TRBJ2-7 and V is TRBV12-3 or TRBV12-4; D possibly corresponds to TRBD2 (7 bases). There are 14 residues in the CDR3. Trimming took off 3 bases at V and 5 bases at J, with 14 bases between the two ends. The CDR3, as DNA: TGTGCCAGCAGTTTCGGGGGGCCGGCTAACGAGCAGTACTTC. It is translated as CASSFGGPANEQYF.

V is TRBV11-2 and J is TRBJ1-4; weak D call: TRBD1 (6 bases). V lost 5 bases to trimming and J lost 8 bases, with 21 bases between them. CDR1 is SGHAT, CDR2 FQNNGV, per germline. There are 16 residues in the CDR3. As DNA, the CDR3 is TGTGCCAGCAGCCCCCGGATGAACAGGGAACAGGAAAAACTGTTTTTT. It encodes CASSPRMNREQEKLFF.

This clonotype was seen more than once but under ten times. The chain carries TRBV4-3 and TRBJ1-5; a possible D gene is TRBD1 (6 bases). CDR3 length: 15 residues. The ends were cut back, 4 bases at V and 4 bases at J, with 14 bases in the middle. CDR1 is LGHNA, CDR2 YSLEER, per germline. The CDR3 nucleotides read TGCGCCAGCAGCCTCGGGGCAGGGGATAATCAGCCCCAGCATTTT. This translates into CASSLGAGDNQPQHF.

The chain has TRBV10-2 and TRBJ2-1, with 9 bases lining up with TRBD2. This CDR3 is built from 15 residues. V shed 7 bases, J shed 7 bases, and the junction held 11 bases outside the gene matches. Germline CDR1 and CDR2: WSHSY and SAAADI. CDR3 sequence (DNA): TGCGCCAGCAATACGGGACTAGCAAAATTAAATGAGCAGTTCTTC. As protein: CASNTGLAKLNEQFF.

This clonotype has more than one count but fewer than ten. The chain recombines TRBV7-2 with TRBJ2-7; perhaps TRBD2 as D (5 bases). Trimming removed 3 bases at V and 6 bases at J, with 12 bases between. This CDR3 contains 13 residues. Germline V gene data show CDR1 as SGHTA and CDR2 as FQGNSA. CDR3 amino acids: CASSLGVAGEQYF. The CDR3 nucleotides are TGTGCCAGCAGCTTGGGAGTCGCGGGCGAGCAGTACTTC.

The chain couples TRBV3-1 to TRBJ1-1; perhaps TRBD1 as D (5 bases). The CDR3 is made up of 13 amino acids. With 7 bases removed from V and 3 bases from J, the gap between germline ends came to 12 bases. The germline gives CDR1 LGHDT, CDR2 YNNKEL (reference sequence). CDR3 DNA: TGTGCCAGCACCAGATTGGGGGACACTGAAGCTTTCTTT. Amino acids: CASTRLGDTEAFF.